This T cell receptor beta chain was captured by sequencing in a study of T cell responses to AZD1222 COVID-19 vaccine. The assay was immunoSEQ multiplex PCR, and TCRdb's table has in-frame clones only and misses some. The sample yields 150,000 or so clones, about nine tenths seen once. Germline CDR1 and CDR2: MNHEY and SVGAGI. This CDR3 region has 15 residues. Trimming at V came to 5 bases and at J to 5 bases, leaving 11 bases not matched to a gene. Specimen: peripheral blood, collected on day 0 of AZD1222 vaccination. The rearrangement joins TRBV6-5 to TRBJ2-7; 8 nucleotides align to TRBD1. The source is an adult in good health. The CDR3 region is CASSPGTGSAHEQYF. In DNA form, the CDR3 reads TGTGCCAGCAGTCCTGGGACAGGTAGCGCCCACGAGCAGTACTTC.